This T cell receptor (beta chain) was sequenced during a study of T cell responses to AZD1222 COVID-19 vaccine. For this clone: The antigen is unknown.

The CDR3 sequence is 16 residues long. Germline V gene lookup returns CDR1 SNHLY and CDR2 FYNNEI. V lost 2 bases, J lost 3 bases, and 17 bases lay in between. General study findings and limits: Across the whole spike, CD4 TCRs peaked at regions 160-218 and 743-854. Baseline antibody screening turned up just a handful of seropositive AZD1222 recipients. White British people made up most donors, females outnumbered males, and clonal diversity was possibly underestimated. Spike-specific TCR depth and breadth grew after two AZD1222 doses.

Sequenced by immunoSEQ multiplex PCR; TCRdb stores in-frame clones only, minus some. The sample has about 210,000 clones, about 95% seen once. The specimen comprised peripheral blood, sampled 28 days after the second dose of the MenACWY control vaccine. This chain links TRBV2 with TRBJ2-7; D may be TRBD1 (5 bases). The TCR originated in an adult who received the MenACWY meningococcal vaccine as a control. CDR3 sequence reads: CASSEQSRVGNYEQYF. The DNA of the CDR3 is TGTGCCAGCAGTGAACAGAGCAGGGTAGGGAACTACGAGCAGTACTTC.